This T cell receptor (beta chain) was identified in a study of T-cell memory formation after mild COVID-19. Study-level information: Largely donor-specific sequence clusters came from two donors. Whole-study findings and limits: Of the contracting clones, CD4+ ones lay mainly in CM and EM, and CD8+ ones in EMRA. Second-wave clones with a day 37 peak had unconfirmed SARS-CoV-2 specificity.

This clonotype was detected a few times. Its matching antigen is unknown. The CDR3 has 14 amino acids. Germline V lookup: CDR1 SGHRS, CDR2 YFSETQ. V lost 5 bases, J lost 7 bases, and 13 bases lay in between. 5'RACE primed from the constant segment yielded TCR alpha and TCR beta cDNA libraries bearing sample barcodes and UMIs. TCRdb itself ran the 5' RACE reads through MiXCR, one entry per CDR3 protein. The table includes about 210,000 distinct CDR3 sequences, more than 9% detected once. This clonotype was obtained from a man between 18 and 29 years old who had mild COVID-19 (a few samples of this study predate the infection). Cell type and time point are not known. Sequencing input: PBMCs or a T cell subset sorted from them (not recorded which). The chain joins TRBV5-1 to TRBJ1-6; perhaps TRBD1 as D (5 bases). The CDR3 nucleotides read TGCGCCAGCAGAGGGGTAAGGGGCAATTCACCCCTCCACTTT. This gives the protein CASRGVRGNSPLHF.